The 32 T cell receptor beta chains reported below all come from one sample, sequenced in a study of blood T cell repertoires in COVID-19. TCRdb's copy holds only in-frame clones and misses some; the assay was immunoSEQ multiplex PCR. The repertoire has over 60,000 clones, approximately 79% of them found once; the top ten carry approximately 16%. Sample: peripheral blood. These receptors were taken from an elderly man with active COVID-19.

The J gene is TRBJ1-2, the V gene TRBV19; D might be TRBD1 (6 bases). This CDR3 has 12 amino acids. Germline V gene lookup returns CDR1 LNHDA and CDR2 SQIVND (reference sequence). The V end was cut by 7 bases, the J end by 9 bases, with 15 bases between. This CDR3 reads CASNRGQESYTF. CDR3 DNA: TGTGCCAGTAATAGGGGACAAGAAAGCTACACCTTC.

V is TRBV28 and J is TRBJ2-7; 14 bases align to TRBD2. This CDR3 has 15 residues. Unmatched junction bases numbered 5, after V lost 5 bases and J lost 5 bases. In germline, CDR1 is MDHEN, CDR2 SYDVKM. Here the CDR3 reads CASSTGTSGRHEQYF. The CDR3 DNA reads as TGTGCCAGCAGTACCGGGACTAGCGGGAGACACGAGCAGTACTTC.

Details on this clone: The junction shows a germline mismatch at one end, possibly a read error. This chain joins TRBV6-5 and TRBJ2-7, with TRBD1 matching over 9 bases. The CDR3 spans 15 residues. Germline V gene sequence: CDR1 MNHEY, CDR2 SVGAGI. The DNA of the CDR3 is TGTGCCAGCAGTTACGGTACAGGGGGCTCCGACGAGCAGTACTTC. Amino acids: CASSYGTGGSDEQYF.

The chain employs TRBV11-2 and TRBJ1-1, with TRBD1 matching 7 bases. CDR1 and CDR2 (germline): SGHAT, FQNNGV. This CDR3 is 16 amino acids long. V lost 4 bases and J lost 0; bases outside the gene matches: 8. CDR3 loop: CASSSPAGGMNTEAFF. The DNA for the CDR3 is TGTGCCAGCAGCTCCCCGGCAGGGGGGATGAACACTGAAGCTTTCTTT. The full variable domain, with the rest looked up from reference TRBV11-2 and TRBJ1-1, is EAGVAQSPRYKIIEKRQSVAFWCNPISGHATLYWYQQILGQGPKLLIQFQNNGVVDDSQLPKDRFSAERLKGVDSTLKIQPAKLEDSAVYLCASSSPAGGMNTEAFFGQGTRLTVV.

The chain carries TRBV4-3 and TRBJ2-7; TRBD2 is a possible D gene (5 bases). This CDR3 comprises 16 residues. Germline V gene data show CDR1 as LGHNA and CDR2 as YSLEER. V was trimmed by 0 bases and J by 3 bases, leaving 15 bases between them. The CDR3 DNA reads as TGCGCCAGCAGCCAAGATCGTCCGGGGATGGACTACGAGCAGTACTTC. Amino acids: CASSQDRPGMDYEQYF.

The chain has TRBV14 and TRBJ2-1; no reliable D call. Germline V gene sequence: CDR1 SGHDN, CDR2 FVKESK. The germline V and J ends were trimmed by 0 bases and 8 bases, with 20 bases remaining between them. The CDR3 is 17 amino acids. The CDR3 coding sequence is TGTGCCAGCAGCCAAGATAATCGGCGGTCCGTAATCGATGAGCAGTTCTTC. It codes for CASSQDNRRSVIDEQFF.

This clone appeared a single time. V and J are TRBV5-1 and TRBJ2-1, with TRBD1 identical over 10 bases. CDR3 size: 15 residues. V lost 1 base to trimming and J lost 6 bases; unmatched junction nucleotides: 4. CDR1 is SGHRS and CDR2 is YFSETQ in the germline V gene. Here the CDR3 DNA reads TGCGCCAGCAGCTTGACGGGACAGGGGCGCAATGAGCAGTTCTTC. Its protein is CASSLTGQGRNEQFF. Filled out from reference TRBV5-1 and TRBJ2-1, the complete variable domain reads KAGVTQTPRYLIKTRGQQVTLSCSPISGHRSVSWYQQTPGQGLQFLFEYFSETQRNKGNFPGRFSGRQFSNSRSEMNVSTLELGDSALYLCASSLTGQGRNEQFFGPGTRLTVL.

CDR3 amino acids: CASSLERGNTGELFF. The CDR3 DNA reads TGTGCCAGCAGCTTAGAACGAGGAAACACCGGGGAGCTGTTTTTT. The chain couples TRBV7-6 to TRBJ2-2; no firm D call. V was cut by 1 base and J by 2 bases, with 8 bases left in between. The CDR3 sequence is 15 residues long. Germline V CDR1 and CDR2: SGHVS, FNYEAQ.

The genes are TRBV9 and TRBJ1-4; D is uncertain. Trimming stripped 3 bases from V and 1 base from J, with 10 bases between. The germline V gene encodes CDR1 SGDLS and CDR2 YYNGEE. This CDR3 is 15 amino acids long. The CDR3 sequence: CASSAMSRTNEKLFF. The CDR3 DNA reads TGTGCCAGCAGCGCAATGTCGAGAACTAATGAAAAACTGTTTTTT.

The table lists this clone with a few counts. The chain has TRBV4-3 and TRBJ1-6, with no clear D. CDR3 size: 13 residues. V was shortened by 0 bases and J by 15 bases, with 12 bases between the two germline ends. The germline gives CDR1 LGHNA, CDR2 YSLEER. Here the CDR3 DNA reads TGCGCCAGCAGCCAAGATGGCGGGCAGCTCCTCCACTTT. Translated: CASSQDGGQLLHF.

The chain has TRBV9 and TRBJ2-7; 8 positions match TRBD1. The ends lost 3 bases at V and 6 bases at J; junction bases unmatched: 8. The germline gives CDR1 SGDLS, CDR2 YYNGEE. This CDR3 comprises 14 residues. CDR3 sequence: CASSAGQAASEQYF. The CDR3 DNA follows: TGTGCCAGCAGCGCGGGACAGGCCGCCAGCGAGCAGTACTTC.

The chain is built from TRBV19 and TRBJ1-6, with 7 bases fitting TRBD1. Germline V gives CDR1 LNHDA, CDR2 SQIVND (reference sequence). This CDR3 has 16 amino acids. V trimming: 4 bases; J trimming: 9 bases; junction bases outside the gene matches: 12. The CDR3 coding sequence is TGTGCCAGTAGTACAGCGGGGGACAGTAGGACTTCACCCCTCCACTTT. It specifies CASSTAGDSRTSPLHF.

This chain links TRBV19 with TRBJ1-1, with TRBD1 identical over 8 bases. CDR3 length equals 12 residues. V shed 6 bases, J shed 3 bases, and the junction held 0 bases outside the gene matches. Germline V gene sequence: CDR1 LNHDA, CDR2 SQIVND (reference sequence). The CDR3 nucleotides read TGTGCCAGTAGGGACAGGGACACTGAAGCTTTCTTT. Amino acids: CASRDRDTEAFF.

In this sample, this clone turned up once. The rearrangement uses TRBV7-2 and TRBJ2-3, with D unresolved. CDR1 is SGHTA and CDR2 is FQGNSA in the germline V gene. CDR3 size: 16 residues. Trimming left V 2 bases short and J 0 bases short, with 12 bases between. This CDR3 is CASSLQVASSTDTQYF. DNA of the CDR3: TGTGCCAGCAGCTTACAGGTCGCGTCTAGCACAGATACGCAGTATTTT.

This clone was seen just once. The CDR3 region has the DNA TGTGCCAGCAGCTTAGTGGTCCCTCGGGGGGCCAGAACCTACAATGAGCAGTTCTTC. Translated: CASSLVVPRGARTYNEQFF. V gene TRBV7-2 combines with J gene TRBJ2-1; D perhaps matches TRBD2 (7 bases). The ends were cut back, 1 base at V and 2 bases at J, with 21 bases in the middle. The CDR3 has 19 amino acids. The germline gives CDR1 SGHTA, CDR2 FQGNSA.

This chain joins TRBV19 and TRBJ2-7; D ambiguous. Germline values: CDR1 LNHDA, CDR2 SQIVND (reference sequence). CDR3 length: 15 residues. Trimming removed 1 base from V and 5 bases from J, with 15 bases in between. CDR3 sequence (DNA): TGTGCCAGTAGTATAGGGGCAGCCCCCGGCAACGAGCAGTACTTC. As protein: CASSIGAAPGNEQYF. Using reference TRBV19 and TRBJ2-7 for the parts outside the CDR3, the full variable domain is DGGITQSPKYLFRKEGQNVTLSCEQNLNHDAMYWYRQDPGQGLRLIYYSQIVNDFQKGDIAEGYSVSREKKESFPLTVTSAQKNPTAFYLCASSIGAAPGNEQYFGPGTRLTVT.

The rearrangement links TRBV7-2 to TRBJ2-1; 7 positions agree with TRBD2. The CDR3 is made up of 15 amino acids. CDR1 is SGHTA and CDR2 is FQGNSA in the germline V gene. V shed 1 base, J shed 8 bases, and the junction held 8 bases outside the gene matches. CDR3: CASSLGLAEYHEQFF. In DNA, the CDR3 is TGTGCCAGCAGCTTAGGGCTAGCGGAGTACCATGAGCAGTTCTTC.

This CDR3 is CASSPTGGDEQFF. The CDR3 coding sequence is TGTGCCAGCTCACCGACAGGGGGCGATGAGCAGTTCTTC. V and J are TRBV18 and TRBJ2-1; 10 nucleotides align to TRBD1. The trim removed 3 bases at V and 8 bases at J, leaving 1 base unmatched. CDR1 and CDR2 from the germline V gene are KGHSH and LQKENI. The CDR3 covers 13 residues.

The rearrangement uses TRBV19 and TRBJ1-2; D remains unclear. Trimming cost V 0 bases and J 8 bases, with 10 bases left between them. CDR1 LNHDA and CDR2 SQIVND come from the germline V gene (reference sequence). This CDR3 comprises 13 residues. Here the CDR3 reads CASSIDRSGGYTF. The CDR3 DNA reads as TGTGCCAGTAGTATAGACCGCTCGGGGGGCTACACCTTC.

The CDR3 bases are TGTGCCAGCAGTTACAGGGGGCGCGGAACTGAAGCTTTCTTT. Amino acids: CASSYRGRGTEAFF. The chain links TRBV28 to TRBJ1-1; TRBD1 matches 9 bases. The germline gives CDR1 MDHEN, CDR2 SYDVKM. This CDR3 is 14 amino acids long. Unmatched junction bases numbered 5, after V lost 4 bases and J lost 5 bases.

The gene calls are TRBV6-2 or TRBV6-3 and TRBJ1-2; D uncertain. The germline gives CDR1 MNHEY, CDR2 SVGEGT. The CDR3 is made up of 13 amino acids. Deletions cut 3 bases from V and 2 bases from J, with 7 bases between. The CDR3, as DNA: TGTGCCAGCAGTTATAAGCAAAACTATGGCTACACCTTC. Encoded protein: CASSYKQNYGYTF.

The rearrangement uses TRBV2 and TRBJ2-7; 8 positions match TRBD1. Germline loops: CDR1 SNHLY, CDR2 FYNNEI. V lost 1 base, J lost 3 bases, and 2 bases stayed unmatched. The CDR3 is 14 amino acids. The chain's CDR3 is CASSEGDRRYEQYF. The CDR3, as DNA: TGTGCCAGCAGTGAAGGGGACAGGCGCTACGAGCAGTACTTC.

The V gene is TRBV19, the J gene TRBJ1-1; TRBD1 aligns across 7 bases. The CDR3 runs 15 residues. Trimming took 3 bases from V and 1 from J; bases not matched to a gene: 5. Germline lookup yields CDR1 LNHDA and CDR2 SQIVND (reference sequence). CDR3 residues: CASSMGGQRNTEAFF. The DNA for the CDR3 is TGTGCCAGTAGTATGGGGGGACAGAGGAACACTGAAGCTTTCTTT.

V gene TRBV7-8 combines with J gene TRBJ1-1; D possibly corresponds to TRBD1 (5 bases). V lost 1 base and J lost 4, with 10 bases in between. CDR3 length: 14 residues. CDR1 and CDR2 (germline): SGHVS, FQNEAQ. The CDR3, as DNA: TGTGCCAGCAGCTTAGTTCAGGGCTTCACTGAAGCTTTCTTT. Its translation is CASSLVQGFTEAFF.

The chain employs TRBV19 and TRBJ2-7; D may be TRBD1 (6 bases). Germline loops: CDR1 LNHDA, CDR2 SQIVND (reference sequence). The CDR3 is made up of 15 amino acids. V gave up 2 bases and J gave up 0 bases, with 11 bases separating them. The CDR3 DNA sequence: TGTGCCAGTAGTATAAGGGGGAGCGGCTCCTACGAGCAGTACTTC. Its translation is CASSIRGSGSYEQYF.

This chain links TRBV14 with TRBJ2-7; TRBD2 matches 11 bases. V trimming: 0 bases; J trimming: 3 bases; junction bases outside the gene matches: 4. The CDR3 is 16 amino acids. The germline gives CDR1 SGHDN, CDR2 FVKESK. The CDR3 DNA is TGTGCCAGCAGCCAAGACTGGACTAGCGGGTACTACGAGCAGTACTTC. As protein: CASSQDWTSGYYEQYF.

The chain combines TRBV27 with TRBJ2-7; 10 nucleotides agree with TRBD2. Germline CDR1 and CDR2: MNHEY and SMNVEV (reference sequence). The V gene end was trimmed by 2 bases and the J gene end by 4 bases; junction bases not matched to a gene: 5. The CDR3 sequence is 15 residues long. As DNA, the CDR3 is TGTGCCAGCAGTTTAGTGGCTAGCGGGGGTTACGAGCAGTACTTC. Amino acids: CASSLVASGGYEQYF.

The J gene is TRBJ2-1, the V gene TRBV3-1 (or the pseudogene TRBV3-2), with D perhaps matching TRBD2 (5 bases). In germline, CDR1 is LGHDT, CDR2 YNNKEL (reference sequence). CDR3 length: 15 residues. The V and J ends lost 5 bases and 0 bases respectively, with 11 bases between them. CDR3 coding DNA: TGTGCCAGCAGCAATAGGACTGACTCCTACAATGAGCAGTTCTTC. It translates to CASSNRTDSYNEQFF.

This chain connects TRBV2 to TRBJ2-7; tentatively, D is TRBD2 (6 bases). The CDR3 totals 11 residues. The V end lost 11 bases, the J end lost 4 bases, and 12 bases lay between the germline ends. Germline CDR1 and CDR2: SNHLY and FYNNEI. The CDR3 spells CAGGNRYEQYF. The CDR3 region has the DNA TGTGCCGGCGGGAACCGGTACGAGCAGTACTTC.

V gene TRBV5-3 combines with J gene TRBJ2-1, with 8 nucleotides matching TRBD2. TRBV5-3 is designated an ORF whose function remains uncertain. The ends lost 4 bases at V and 0 bases at J; junction bases unmatched: 6. This CDR3 is built from 16 residues. CDR3 loop: CARSKLGTSSYNEQFF. As DNA, the CDR3 is TGTGCCAGAAGCAAACTCGGGACTAGCTCCTACAATGAGCAGTTCTTC.

A few counts support this clone. The chain has TRBV4-3 and TRBJ1-2; D is unresolved. The CDR3 sequence is 15 residues long. Germline values: CDR1 LGHNA, CDR2 YSLEER. Trimming pared 2 bases from V and 4 bases from J, leaving 14 bases between. The CDR3 region is CASSQSTLGRYGYTF. CDR3 nucleotides: TGCGCCAGCAGCCAATCGACACTAGGACGCTATGGCTACACCTTC.

This clone was found a few times. This sequence joins TRBV28 and TRBJ2-1, with D unresolved. The CDR3 extends over 13 amino acids. Trimming left V 2 bases short and J 9 bases short, with 11 bases between. Germline V gene sequence: CDR1 MDHEN, CDR2 SYDVKM. The CDR3 DNA reads as TGTGCCAGCAGTTTACGCCTTACGGGTGAGCAGTTCTTC. This codes for CASSLRLTGEQFF.